A single sample is the source of the 10 T cell receptor beta chains below, sequenced in a study of blood T cells in healthy people across ages. PCR was performed a second time for 7 to 11 cycles using a sample-barcoded 5' primer and a J-beta primer mix. TCRdb processed the 5' RACE reads anew with MiXCR; each CDR3 protein has one entry. The sample yields 1.4 million or so distinct CDR3 sequences, less than 45% seen once. Sequencing was carried out using blood. The receptors derive from a woman under 30 in good health.

This clonotype has only a few counts. The chain carries TRBV7-2 and TRBJ1-2; D remains ambiguous. The CDR3 consists of 11 residues. The germline gives CDR1 SGHTA, CDR2 FQGNSA. Trimming pared 5 bases from V and 8 bases from J, leaving 9 bases between. The CDR3 sequence is CASSTRTGYTF. CDR3 DNA: TGTGCCAGCAGCACCAGAACGGGCTACACCTTC.

The CDR3 loop reads CASSTSGNTEAFF. CDR3 coding DNA: TGTGCCAGCTCAACTAGTGGGAACACTGAAGCTTTCTTT. V and J are TRBV18 and TRBJ1-1; D gene uncertain. The CDR3 covers 13 residues. V was clipped by 5 bases and J by 1 base, with 8 bases between them. The germline gives CDR1 KGHSH, CDR2 LQKENI.

J is TRBJ2-1 and V is TRBV28; 9 bases agree with TRBD2. Germline values: CDR1 MDHEN, CDR2 SYDVKM. The CDR3 loop spans 17 amino acids. V lost 2 bases, J lost 10 bases, and 15 bases stayed unmatched. CDR3 DNA: TGTGCCAGCAGTTTAGCCCGGTTGCGGGAGGGGAGCTACGAGCAGTTCTTC. It codes for CASSLARLREGSYEQFF.

The CDR3 nucleotides are TGTGCCAGCAGTTATCGGGGACGCGCAGATACGCAGTATTTT. Amino acids: CASSYRGRADTQYF. This rearrangement joins TRBV6-6 to TRBJ2-3, with D perhaps given as TRBD1 or TRBD2 (5 bases each). Germline lookup yields CDR1 MNHNY and CDR2 SVGAGI (reference sequence). V gave up 3 bases and J gave up 4 bases, with 11 bases separating them. This CDR3 contains 14 residues.

The rearrangement uses TRBV20-1 and TRBJ2-7, with 10 bases aligning to TRBD2. The germline V gene encodes CDR1 DFQATT and CDR2 SNEGSKA (reference sequence). The CDR3 spans 14 residues. The V and J ends lost 5 bases and 7 bases, in that order; junction bases with no gene match: 11. CDR3 in amino acids: CSADLAGDDNEQYF. The DNA of the CDR3 is TGCAGTGCTGACCTAGCGGGAGACGACAATGAGCAGTACTTC.

The chain is built from TRBV27 and TRBJ2-7; D uncertain. The germline V gene encodes CDR1 MNHEY and CDR2 SMNVEV (reference sequence). This CDR3 is built from 13 residues. V was pared by 2 bases and J by 7 bases, with 12 bases between. CDR3 in DNA: TGTGCCAGCAGTTTAGCGGCCTCACCGGAGCAGTACTTC. Amino acids: CASSLAASPEQYF.

The genes are TRBV28 and TRBJ2-1, with TRBD2 matching 7 bases. CDR1 and CDR2 from the germline V gene are MDHEN and SYDVKM. This CDR3 has 15 amino acids. Losses at the gene ends were 7 bases for V and 4 bases for J; bases not matched to a gene: 10. CDR3 coding DNA: TGTGCCAGCATACCTCGACTAGCAGCATACAATGAGCAGTTCTTC. It is translated as CASIPRLAAYNEQFF.

This chain links TRBV9 with TRBJ2-6; D gene unclear. V shed 2 bases and J shed 2 bases, with 14 bases lying between them. Germline CDR1 and CDR2: SGDLS and YYNGEE. The CDR3 is 17 residues long. For the CDR3, the DNA is TGTGCCAGCAGCGTCTACGGATATCGCCCTGGGGCCAACGTCCTGACTTTC. Amino acid sequence: CASSVYGYRPGANVLTF.

The sample holds a few counts of this clonotype. The chain has TRBV20-1 and TRBJ1-2, with D perhaps matching TRBD1 (5 bases). The CDR3 spans 16 residues. V was shortened by 4 bases and J by 8 bases, with 26 bases between the two germline ends. Germline V gene data show CDR1 as DFQATT and CDR2 as SNEGSKA (reference sequence). The CDR3 DNA reads as TGCAGTGCTACAGCCCCCACCCGCGGGGCCAAGGGAGGCTACACCTTC. It translates to CSATAPTRGAKGGYTF.

This clonotype was found a few times. A much more abundant neighbour one base away suggests this may be a read error. The chain combines TRBV12-3 or TRBV12-4 with TRBJ2-1; D is undetermined. This CDR3 has 15 residues. Trimming left V 4 bases short and J 4 bases short, with 14 bases between. The CDR3 loop is CASSSGRALYNEQFF. As DNA, the CDR3 is TGTGCCAGCAGTTCCGGACGAGCGTTATACAATGAGCAGTTCTTC.